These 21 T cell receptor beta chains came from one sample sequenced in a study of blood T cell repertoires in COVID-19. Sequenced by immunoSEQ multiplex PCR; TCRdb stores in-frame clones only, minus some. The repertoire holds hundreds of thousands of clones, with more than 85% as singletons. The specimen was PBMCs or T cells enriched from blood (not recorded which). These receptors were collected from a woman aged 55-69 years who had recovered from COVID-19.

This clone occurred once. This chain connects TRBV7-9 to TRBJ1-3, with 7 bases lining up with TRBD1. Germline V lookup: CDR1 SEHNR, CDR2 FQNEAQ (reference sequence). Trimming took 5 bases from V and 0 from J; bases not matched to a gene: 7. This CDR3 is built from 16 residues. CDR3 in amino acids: CASSLGGLLSGNTIYF. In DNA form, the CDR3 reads TGTGCCAGCAGCCTAGGGGGCCTTCTCTCTGGAAACACCATATATTTT.

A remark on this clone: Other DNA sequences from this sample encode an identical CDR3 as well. This CDR3 reads CASSLVAGNTEAFF. CDR3 DNA: TGTGCCAGCAGCTTAGTGGCAGGAAACACTGAAGCTTTCTTT. The V call is TRBV7-2, the J call TRBJ1-1; D is unclear. Trimming took off 1 base at V and 2 bases at J, with 8 bases between the two ends. The CDR3 is 14 residues long. CDR1 and CDR2 from the germline V gene are SGHTA and FQGNSA.

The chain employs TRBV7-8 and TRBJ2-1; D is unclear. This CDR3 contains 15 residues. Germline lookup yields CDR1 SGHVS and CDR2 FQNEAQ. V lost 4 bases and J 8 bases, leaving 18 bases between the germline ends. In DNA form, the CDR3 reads TGTGCCAGCAGCTCCCCAAGTAGGAGTATCGATGAGCAGTTCTTC. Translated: CASSSPSRSIDEQFF.

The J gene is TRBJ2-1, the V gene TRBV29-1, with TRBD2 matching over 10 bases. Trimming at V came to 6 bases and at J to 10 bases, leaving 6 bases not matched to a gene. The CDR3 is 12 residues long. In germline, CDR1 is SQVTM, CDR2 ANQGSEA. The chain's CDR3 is CSVGLAGEEQFF. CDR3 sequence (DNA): TGCAGCGTGGGGCTAGCGGGGGAGGAGCAGTTCTTC.

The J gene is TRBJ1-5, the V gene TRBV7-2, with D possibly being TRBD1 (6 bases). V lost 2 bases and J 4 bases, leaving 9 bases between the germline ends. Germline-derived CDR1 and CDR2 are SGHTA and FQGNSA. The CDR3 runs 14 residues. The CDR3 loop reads CASSLFGQNQPQHF. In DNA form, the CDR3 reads TGTGCCAGCAGCTTATTCGGACAGAATCAGCCCCAGCATTTT.

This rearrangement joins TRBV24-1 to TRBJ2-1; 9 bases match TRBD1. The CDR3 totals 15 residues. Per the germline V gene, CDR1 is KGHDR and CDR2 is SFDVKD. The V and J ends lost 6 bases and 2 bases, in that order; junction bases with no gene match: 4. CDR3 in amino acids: CATSPRDRAYNEQFF. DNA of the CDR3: TGTGCCACCAGTCCGCGGGACAGGGCCTACAATGAGCAGTTCTTC.

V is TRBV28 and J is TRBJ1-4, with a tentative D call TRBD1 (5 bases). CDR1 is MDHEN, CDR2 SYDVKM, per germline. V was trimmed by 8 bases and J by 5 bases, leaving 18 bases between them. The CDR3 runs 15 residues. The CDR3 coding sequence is TGTGCCAGCGTGGGGGGTTGGGGACCGAATGAAAAACTGTTTTTT. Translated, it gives CASVGGWGPNEKLFF.

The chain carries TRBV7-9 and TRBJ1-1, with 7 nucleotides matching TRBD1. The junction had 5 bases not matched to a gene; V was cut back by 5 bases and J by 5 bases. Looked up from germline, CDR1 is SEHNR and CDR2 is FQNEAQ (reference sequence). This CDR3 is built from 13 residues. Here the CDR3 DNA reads TGTGCCAGCAGCCAGGGGGTTCGAACTGAAGCTTTCTTT. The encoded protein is CASSQGVRTEAFF.

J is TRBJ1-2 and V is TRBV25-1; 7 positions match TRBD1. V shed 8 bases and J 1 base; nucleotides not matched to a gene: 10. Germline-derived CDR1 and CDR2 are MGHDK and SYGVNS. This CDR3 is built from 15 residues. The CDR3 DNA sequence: TGTGCCAGCGCAAGCCCCGGGACAGATAACTATGGCTACACCTTC. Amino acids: CASASPGTDNYGYTF.

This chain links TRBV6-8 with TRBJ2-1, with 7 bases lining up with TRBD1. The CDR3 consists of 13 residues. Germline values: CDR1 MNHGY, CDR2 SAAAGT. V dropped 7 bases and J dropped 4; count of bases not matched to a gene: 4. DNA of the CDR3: TGTGCCAGCAATAGGGACAGTTACAATGAGCAGTTCTTC. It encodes CASNRDSYNEQFF.

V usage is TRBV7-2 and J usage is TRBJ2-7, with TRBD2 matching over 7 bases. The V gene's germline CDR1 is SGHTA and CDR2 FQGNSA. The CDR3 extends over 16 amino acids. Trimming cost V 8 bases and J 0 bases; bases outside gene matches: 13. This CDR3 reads CASGEGLRYPSYEQYF. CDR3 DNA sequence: TGTGCCAGCGGCGAGGGACTACGATACCCCTCCTACGAGCAGTACTTC.

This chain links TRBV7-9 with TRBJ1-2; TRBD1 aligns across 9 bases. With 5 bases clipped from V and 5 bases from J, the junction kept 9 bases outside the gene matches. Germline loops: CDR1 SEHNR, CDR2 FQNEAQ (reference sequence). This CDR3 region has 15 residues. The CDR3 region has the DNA TGTGCCAGCAGCGCCCGGGACAGGGTGAATTATGGCTACACCTTC. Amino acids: CASSARDRVNYGYTF.

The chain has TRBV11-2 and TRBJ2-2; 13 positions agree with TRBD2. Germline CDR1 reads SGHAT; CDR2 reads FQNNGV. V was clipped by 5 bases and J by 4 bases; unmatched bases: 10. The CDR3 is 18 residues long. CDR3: CASSQTSGGALGTGELFF. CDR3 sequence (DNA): TGTGCCAGCAGCCAAACTAGCGGGGGGGCTCTTGGCACCGGGGAGCTGTTTTTT. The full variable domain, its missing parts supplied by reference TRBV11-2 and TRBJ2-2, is EAGVAQSPRYKIIEKRQSVAFWCNPISGHATLYWYQQILGQGPKLLIQFQNNGVVDDSQLPKDRFSAERLKGVDSTLKIQPAKLEDSAVYLCASSQTSGGALGTGELFFGEGSRLTVL.

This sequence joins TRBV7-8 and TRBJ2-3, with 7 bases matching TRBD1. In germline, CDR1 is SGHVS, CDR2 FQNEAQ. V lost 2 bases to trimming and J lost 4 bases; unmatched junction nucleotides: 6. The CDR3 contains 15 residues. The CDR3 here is CASSLRGHSADTQYF. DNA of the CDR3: TGTGCCAGCAGCTTAAGGGGGCACAGCGCAGATACGCAGTATTTT.

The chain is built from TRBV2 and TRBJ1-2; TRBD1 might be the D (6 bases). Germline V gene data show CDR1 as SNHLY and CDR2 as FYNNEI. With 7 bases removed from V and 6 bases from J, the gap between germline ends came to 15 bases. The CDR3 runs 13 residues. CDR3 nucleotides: TGTGCCAGCACCACACCGGACAGACATGGCTACACCTTC. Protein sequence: CASTTPDRHGYTF.

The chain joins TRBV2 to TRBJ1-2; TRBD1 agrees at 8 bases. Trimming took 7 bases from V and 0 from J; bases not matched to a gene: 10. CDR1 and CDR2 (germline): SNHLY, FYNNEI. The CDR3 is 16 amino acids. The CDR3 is CASTPGQGLSNYGYTF. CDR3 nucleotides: TGTGCCAGCACCCCCGGACAGGGCCTATCTAACTATGGCTACACCTTC.

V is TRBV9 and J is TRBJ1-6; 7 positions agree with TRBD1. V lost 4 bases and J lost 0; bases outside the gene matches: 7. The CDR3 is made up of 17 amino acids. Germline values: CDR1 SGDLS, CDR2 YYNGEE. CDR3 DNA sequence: TGTGCCAGCAGCCCCCGACAGGGTAGCTCCTATAATTCACCCCTCCACTTT. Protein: CASSPRQGSSYNSPLHF.

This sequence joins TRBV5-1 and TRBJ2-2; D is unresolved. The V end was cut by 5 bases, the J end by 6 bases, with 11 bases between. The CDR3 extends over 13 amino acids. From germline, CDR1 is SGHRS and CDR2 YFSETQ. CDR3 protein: CASSTVDPGELFF. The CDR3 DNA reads TGCGCCAGCAGTACAGTTGATCCCGGGGAGCTGTTTTTT. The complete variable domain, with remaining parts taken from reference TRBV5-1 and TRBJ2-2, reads KAGVTQTPRYLIKTRGQQVTLSCSPISGHRSVSWYQQTPGQGLQFLFEYFSETQRNKGNFPGRFSGRQFSNSRSEMNVSTLELGDSALYLCASSTVDPGELFFGEGSRLTVL.

CDR3 sequence reads: CASSLGTGRELFF. Written as DNA, the CDR3 is TGCGCCAGCAGCTTGGGGACAGGGAGGGAACTGTTTTTT. The chain employs TRBV5-1 and TRBJ1-4; 8 bases map to TRBD1. With 0 bases clipped from V and 12 bases from J, the junction kept 4 bases outside the gene matches. CDR3 length: 13 amino acids. CDR1 SGHRS and CDR2 YFSETQ come from the germline V gene.

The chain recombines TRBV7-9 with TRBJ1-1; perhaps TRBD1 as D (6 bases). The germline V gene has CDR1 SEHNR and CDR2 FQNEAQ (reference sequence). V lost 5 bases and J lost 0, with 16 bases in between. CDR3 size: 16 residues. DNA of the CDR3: TGTGCCAGCAGCCCCCGCTCCGGACAGCTGAACACTGAAGCTTTCTTT. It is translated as CASSPRSGQLNTEAFF.

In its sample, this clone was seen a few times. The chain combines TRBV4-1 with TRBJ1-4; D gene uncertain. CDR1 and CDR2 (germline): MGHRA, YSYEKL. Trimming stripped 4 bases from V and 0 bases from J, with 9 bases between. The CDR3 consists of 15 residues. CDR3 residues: CASSRIAATNEKLFF. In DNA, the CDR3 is TGCGCCAGCAGCCGGATAGCTGCAACTAATGAAAAACTGTTTTTT.